What follows describes a single T cell receptor beta chain. CDR3 length: 13 residues. Deletions cut 4 bases from V and 5 bases from J, with 11 bases between. Germline V gene data show CDR1 as SGHDN and CDR2 as FVKESK. Those enrolled in Seattle joined during active infection and were followed longitudinally afterward. The data were obtained in a study of blood T cell repertoires in COVID-19. Across the whole study: Whether acute or convalescent, the COVID-19 samples came from the United States, Italy and Spain. Sample material is recorded as cDNA or gDNA derived from T cells, B-cell-depleted T cells, or PBMCs.

Source study methods: Estimated nucleated cell counts came from reference gene primer amplification. Data came from immunoSEQ multiplex PCR; TCRdb stores just in-frame clones and leaves some out. From that table come the V and J calls and clone size; the DNA was used to work out D and trimming. Among about 140,000 clones listed, 84% were seen once. Material: peripheral blood. This sequence originates from a man aged 30 to 45 with COVID-19, enrolled during active disease. This chain links TRBV14 with TRBJ1-1; TRBD1 is a possible D gene (5 bases). The CDR3 loop reads CASSRAGETEAFF. The CDR3 region has the DNA TGTGCCAGCAGCCGCGCGGGGGAGACTGAAGCTTTCTTT.